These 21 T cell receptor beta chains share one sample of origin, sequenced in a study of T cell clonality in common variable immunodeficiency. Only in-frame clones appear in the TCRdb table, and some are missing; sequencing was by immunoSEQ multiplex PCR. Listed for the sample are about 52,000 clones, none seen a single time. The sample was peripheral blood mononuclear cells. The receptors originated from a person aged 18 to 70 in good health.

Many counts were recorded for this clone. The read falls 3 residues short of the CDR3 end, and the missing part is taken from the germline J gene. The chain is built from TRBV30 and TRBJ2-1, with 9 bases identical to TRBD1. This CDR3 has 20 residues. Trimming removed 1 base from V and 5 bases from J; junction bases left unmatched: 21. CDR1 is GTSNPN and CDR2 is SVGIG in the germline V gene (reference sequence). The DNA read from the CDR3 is TGTGCCTGGAGTGCGGCTCTCCGGGACAGGGTTTTGTTGGCGGACAATGAG. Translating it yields CAWSAALRDRVLLADNE. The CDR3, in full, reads CAWSAALRDRVLLADNEQFF.

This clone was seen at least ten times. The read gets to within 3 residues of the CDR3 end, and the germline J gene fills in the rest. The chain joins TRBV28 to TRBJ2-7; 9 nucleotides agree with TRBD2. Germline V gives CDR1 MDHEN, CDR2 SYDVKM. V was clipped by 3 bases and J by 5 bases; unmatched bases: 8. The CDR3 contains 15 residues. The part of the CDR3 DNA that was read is TGTGCCAGCAGTTTTTCTAGCGGGATTACCCACGAG. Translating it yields CASSFSSGITHE. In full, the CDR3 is CASSFSSGITHEQYF.

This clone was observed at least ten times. CDR3 bases read: TGTGCCAGCAGTTACCTGTATGGC. Protein: CASSYLYG. The full CDR3 protein is CASSYLYGYTF. The genes are TRBV6-2 or TRBV6-3 and TRBJ1-2; D remains ambiguous. With the read ending 3 residues before the CDR3 end, the germline J gene is used to fill in that end. The CDR3 totals 11 residues. With 2 bases removed from V and 5 bases from J, the gap between germline ends came to 3 bases. Germline CDR1 and CDR2: MNHEY and SVGEGT.

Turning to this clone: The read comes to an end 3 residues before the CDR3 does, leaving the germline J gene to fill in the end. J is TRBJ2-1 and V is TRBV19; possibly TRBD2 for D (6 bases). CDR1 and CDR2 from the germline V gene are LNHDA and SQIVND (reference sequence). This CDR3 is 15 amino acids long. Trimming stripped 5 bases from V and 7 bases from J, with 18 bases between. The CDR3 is CASSPTKGRKNEQFF. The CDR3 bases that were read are TGTGCCAGTAGTCCCACTAAGGGGAGGAAGAATGAG. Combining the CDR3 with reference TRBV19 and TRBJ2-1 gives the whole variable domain DGGITQSPKYLFRKEGQNVTLSCEQNLNHDAMYWYRQDPGQGLRLIYYSQIVNDFQKGDIAEGYSVSREKKESFPLTVTSAQKNPTAFYLCASSPTKGRKNEQFFGPGTRLTVL.

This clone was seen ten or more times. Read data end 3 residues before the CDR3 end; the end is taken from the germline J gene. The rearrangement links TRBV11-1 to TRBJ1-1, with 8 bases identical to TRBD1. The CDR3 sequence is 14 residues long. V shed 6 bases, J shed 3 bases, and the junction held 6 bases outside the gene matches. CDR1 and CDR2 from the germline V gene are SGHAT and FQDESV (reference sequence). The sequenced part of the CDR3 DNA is TGTGCCAGCAGAGTAGACAGGGGAGACACTGAA. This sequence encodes CASRVDRGDTE. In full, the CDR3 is CASRVDRGDTEAFF.

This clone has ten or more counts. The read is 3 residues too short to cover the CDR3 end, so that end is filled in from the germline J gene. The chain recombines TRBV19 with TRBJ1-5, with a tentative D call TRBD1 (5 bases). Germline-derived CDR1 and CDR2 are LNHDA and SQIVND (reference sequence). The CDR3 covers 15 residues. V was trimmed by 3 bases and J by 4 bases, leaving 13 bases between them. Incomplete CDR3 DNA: TGTGCCAGTAGTATGCCCGACAGCATGAATCAGCCC. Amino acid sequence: CASSMPDSMNQP. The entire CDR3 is CASSMPDSMNQPQHF.

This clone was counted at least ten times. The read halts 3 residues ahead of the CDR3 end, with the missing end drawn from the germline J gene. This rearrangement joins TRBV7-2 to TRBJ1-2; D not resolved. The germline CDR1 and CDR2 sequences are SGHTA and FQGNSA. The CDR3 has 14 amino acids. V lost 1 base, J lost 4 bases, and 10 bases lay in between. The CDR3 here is CASSLDPGFYGYTF. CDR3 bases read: TGTGCCAGCAGCTTAGACCCAGGCTTCTATGGC.

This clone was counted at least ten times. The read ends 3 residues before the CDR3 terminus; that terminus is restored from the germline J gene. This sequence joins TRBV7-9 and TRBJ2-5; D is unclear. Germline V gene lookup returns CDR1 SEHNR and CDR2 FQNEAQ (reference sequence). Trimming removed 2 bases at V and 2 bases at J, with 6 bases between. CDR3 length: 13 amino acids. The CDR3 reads CASSLLQQETQYF. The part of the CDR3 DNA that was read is TGTGCCAGCAGCTTACTACAGCAAGAGACC.

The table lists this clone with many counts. Partial CDR3 DNA: TGTGCCAGCAGCTTGGCGGGGGTGTATAATTCACCC. This gives the protein CASSLAGVYNSP. The entire CDR3 reads CASSLAGVYNSPLHF. The V gene is TRBV5-6, the J gene TRBJ1-6; a possible D gene is TRBD1 (5 bases). The read gets to within 3 residues of the CDR3 end, and the germline J gene fills in the rest. Trimming removed 0 bases at V and 4 bases at J, with 8 bases between. The CDR3 consists of 15 residues. From germline, CDR1 is SGHDT and CDR2 YYEEEE.

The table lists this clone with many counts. The sequenced CDR3 bases are TGCAGTGCTAGTCTCACTAGCGGGGGGCAGACC. It specifies CSASLTSGGQT. From start to end, the CDR3 is CSASLTSGGQTQYF. The J gene is TRBJ2-5, the V gene TRBV20-1; 12 bases align to TRBD2. The read finishes 3 residues shy of the CDR3 end, and the germline J gene is used to complete it. Germline V CDR1 and CDR2: DFQATT, SNEGSKA (reference sequence). Trimming took 3 bases from V and 6 from J; bases not matched to a gene: 5. The CDR3 loop spans 14 amino acids.

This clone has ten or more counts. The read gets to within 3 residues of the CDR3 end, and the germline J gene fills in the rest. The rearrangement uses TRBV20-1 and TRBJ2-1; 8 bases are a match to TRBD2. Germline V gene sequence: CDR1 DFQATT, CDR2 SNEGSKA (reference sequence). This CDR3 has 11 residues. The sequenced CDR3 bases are TGCGGCGGGGGGCTTGATGGTGAG. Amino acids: CGGGLDGE. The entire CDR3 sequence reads CGGGLDGEQFF.

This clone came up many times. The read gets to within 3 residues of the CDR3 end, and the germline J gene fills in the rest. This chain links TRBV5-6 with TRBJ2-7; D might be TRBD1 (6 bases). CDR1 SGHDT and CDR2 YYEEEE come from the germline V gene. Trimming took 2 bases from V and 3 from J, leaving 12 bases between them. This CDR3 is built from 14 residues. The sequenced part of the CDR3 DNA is TGTGCCAGCAGCTTTGTCGGGGACAACTACGAG. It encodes CASSFVGDNYE. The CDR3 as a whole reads CASSFVGDNYEQYF.

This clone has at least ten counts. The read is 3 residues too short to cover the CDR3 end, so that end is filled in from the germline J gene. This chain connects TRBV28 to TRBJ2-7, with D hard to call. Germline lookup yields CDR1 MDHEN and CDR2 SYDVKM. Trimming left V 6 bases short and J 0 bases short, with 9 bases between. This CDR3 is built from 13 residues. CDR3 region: CASSQTPSYEQYF. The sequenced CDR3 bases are TGTGCCAGCAGCCAGACACCCTCCTACGAG.

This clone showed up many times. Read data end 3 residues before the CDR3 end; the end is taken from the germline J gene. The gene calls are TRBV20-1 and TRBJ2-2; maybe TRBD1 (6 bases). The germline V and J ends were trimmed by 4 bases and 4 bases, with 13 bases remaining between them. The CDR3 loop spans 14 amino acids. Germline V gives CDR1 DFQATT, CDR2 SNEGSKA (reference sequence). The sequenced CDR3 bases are TGCAGTGCTATCTCCCTAGGGGGCACCGGGGAG. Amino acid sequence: CSAISLGGTGE. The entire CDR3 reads CSAISLGGTGELFF.

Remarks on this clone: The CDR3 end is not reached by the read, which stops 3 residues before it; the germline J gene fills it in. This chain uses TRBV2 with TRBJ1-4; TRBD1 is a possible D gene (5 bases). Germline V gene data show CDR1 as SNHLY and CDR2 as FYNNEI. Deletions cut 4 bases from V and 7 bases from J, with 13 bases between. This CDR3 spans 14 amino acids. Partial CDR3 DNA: TGTGCCAGCAGTGGGTCCCAGGGCCTTGAAAAA. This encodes CASSGSQGLEK. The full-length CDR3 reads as CASSGSQGLEKLFF.

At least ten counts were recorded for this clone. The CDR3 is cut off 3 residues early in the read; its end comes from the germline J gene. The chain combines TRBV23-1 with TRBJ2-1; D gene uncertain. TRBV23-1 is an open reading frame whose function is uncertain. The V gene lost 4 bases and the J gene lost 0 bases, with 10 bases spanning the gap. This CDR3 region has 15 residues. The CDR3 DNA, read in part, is TGCGCCAGCAGTCCCTCGAACACCTCCTACAATGAG. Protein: CASSPSNTSYNE. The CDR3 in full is CASSPSNTSYNEQFF.

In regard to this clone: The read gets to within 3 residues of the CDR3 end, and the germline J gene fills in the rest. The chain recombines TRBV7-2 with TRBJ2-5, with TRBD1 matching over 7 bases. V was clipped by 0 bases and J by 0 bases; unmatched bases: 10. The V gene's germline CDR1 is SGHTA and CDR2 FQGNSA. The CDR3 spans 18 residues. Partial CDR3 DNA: TGTGCCAGCAGCTTAGCAGATACAGGGGTTGGGTACCAAGAGACC. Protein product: CASSLADTGVGYQET. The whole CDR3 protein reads CASSLADTGVGYQETQYF. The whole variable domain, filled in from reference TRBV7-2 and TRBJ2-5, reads GAGVSQSPSNKVTEKGKDVELRCDPISGHTALYWYRQSLGQGLEFLIYFQGNSAPDKSGLPSDRFSAERTGGSVSTLTIQRTQQEDSAVYLCASSLADTGVGYQETQYFGPGTRLLVL.

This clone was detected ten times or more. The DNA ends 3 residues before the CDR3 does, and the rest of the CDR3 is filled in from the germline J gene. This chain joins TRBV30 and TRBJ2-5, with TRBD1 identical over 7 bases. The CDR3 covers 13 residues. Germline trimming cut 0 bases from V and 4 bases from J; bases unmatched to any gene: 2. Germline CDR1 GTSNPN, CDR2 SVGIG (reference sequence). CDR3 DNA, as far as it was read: TGTGCCTGGAGTGTACAGGGGCCAGAGACC. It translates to CAWSVQGPET. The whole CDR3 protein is CAWSVQGPETQYF.

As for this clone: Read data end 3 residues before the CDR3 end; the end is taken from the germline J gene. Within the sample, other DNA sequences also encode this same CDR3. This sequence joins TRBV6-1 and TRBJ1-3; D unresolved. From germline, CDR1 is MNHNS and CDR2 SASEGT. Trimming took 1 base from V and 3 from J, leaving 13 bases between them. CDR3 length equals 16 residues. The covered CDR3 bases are TGTGCCAGCAGTGAAGTAAGGGTAAAGGGTGGAAACACC. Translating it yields CASSEVRVKGGNT. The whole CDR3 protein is CASSEVRVKGGNTIYF.

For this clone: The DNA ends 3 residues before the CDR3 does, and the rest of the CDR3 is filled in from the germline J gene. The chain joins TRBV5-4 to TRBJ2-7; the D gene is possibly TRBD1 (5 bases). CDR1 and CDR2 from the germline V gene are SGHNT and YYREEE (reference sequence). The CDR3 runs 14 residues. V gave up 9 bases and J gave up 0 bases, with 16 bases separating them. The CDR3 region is CATRDDSSSYEQYF. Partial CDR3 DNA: TGTGCCACCAGAGACGACAGTTCCTCCTACGAG.

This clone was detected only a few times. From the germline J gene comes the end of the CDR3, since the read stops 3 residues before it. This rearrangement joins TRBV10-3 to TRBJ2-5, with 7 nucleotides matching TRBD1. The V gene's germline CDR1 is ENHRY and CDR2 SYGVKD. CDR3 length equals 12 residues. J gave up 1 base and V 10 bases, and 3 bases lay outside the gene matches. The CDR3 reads CATRQGQETQYF. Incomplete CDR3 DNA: TGTGCCACCCGACAGGGCCAAGAGACC.